This TCR beta chain was sequenced in a study of T cells in Graves' hyperthyroidism and ophthalmopathy. Fresh peripheral blood, 9.5 to 10 ml of it, supplied the PBMCs. Study-level findings and limits: The blood repertoire included most of the expanded thyroid clonotypes above 0.001.

Authors of the study amplified TCR beta CDR3 regions from RNA transcripts. First-round RT-PCR of the TCR CDR3 relied on the HTBI primer set. TCRdb reanalysed the multiplex PCR reads using MiXCR and keeps one entry per CDR3 protein. The sample yields some 570,000 distinct CDR3 sequences, over 12% seen once. In regard to this clonotype: The antigen is undetermined.

Germline CDR1 MDHEN, CDR2 SYDVKM. The CDR3 contains 16 residues. The trim removed 2 bases at V and 2 bases at J, leaving 6 bases unmatched. Input material: blood. This clonotype was sampled from a woman between 18 and 29 years old with Graves' ophthalmopathy. The J gene is TRBJ2-7, the V gene TRBV28; 10 bases align to TRBD2. The chain's CDR3 is CASSLAGLAEPYEQYF. CDR3 DNA: TGTGCCAGCAGTTTAGCTGGACTAGCGGAACCCTACGAGCAGTACTTC.